The 8 T cell receptor beta chains below all came from one sample that was sequenced in a study of T cells after yellow fever vaccination. TCRdb re-called the 5' RACE reads with MiXCR, one entry per CDR3 protein. Counted here are about 550,000 distinct CDR3 sequences, roughly a fifth occurring once; the ten biggest clones make up approximately 15%. Here the sequenced sample was PBMCs, taken 15 days after the yellow fever booster vaccination. These receptors came from a man aged 30 to 45 who received the YFV17D yellow fever vaccine.

The CDR3 protein is CASTQRQGNTEAFF. The CDR3 bases are TGTGCCAGCACCCAAAGGCAGGGGAACACTGAAGCTTTCTTT. The chain links TRBV12-3 or TRBV12-4 to TRBJ1-1, with D maybe TRBD1 (5 bases). The V and J ends lost 7 bases and 1 base respectively, with 13 bases between them. The CDR3 extends over 14 amino acids.

This clonotype was detected a few times. The chain couples TRBV28 to TRBJ2-7, with D maybe TRBD2 (5 bases). The germline CDR1 and CDR2 sequences are MDHEN and SYDVKM. The CDR3 has 13 residues. Trimming shortened V by 5 bases and J by 3 bases, and 11 bases separated the two germline ends. The CDR3 DNA follows: TGTGCCAGCAGTAGCAGCGGTTTCTACGAGCAGTACTTC. It is translated as CASSSSGFYEQYF.

This clonotype has just a few counts. The rearrangement links TRBV4-1 to TRBJ1-2; TRBD1 agrees at 8 bases. CDR3 length: 16 residues. V shed 4 bases and J 4 bases; nucleotides not matched to a gene: 11. Germline CDR1 and CDR2: MGHRA and YSYEKL. The CDR3 bases are TGCGCCAGCAGCCGAGATTCACAGGGGGTCTCCTATGGCTACACCTTC. This translates into CASSRDSQGVSYGYTF.

The table lists this clonotype with a few counts. V gene TRBV10-3 combines with J gene TRBJ2-6; D may correspond to TRBD1 or TRBD2 (6 bases each). Looked up from germline, CDR1 is ENHRY and CDR2 is SYGVKD. Trimming shortened V by 10 bases and J by 2 bases, and 15 bases separated the two germline ends. The CDR3 length is 15 residues. This chain's CDR3 is CATHGGGTGANVLTF. The CDR3 region has the DNA TGTGCCACCCACGGAGGGGGGACTGGGGCCAACGTCCTGACTTTC.

The CDR3 loop is CASSPRQGYPQPQHF. The CDR3 DNA is TGTGCCAGCAGCCCAAGACAGGGCTACCCTCAGCCCCAGCATTTT. The V call is TRBV3-1, the J call TRBJ1-5; 7 bases are shared with TRBD1. The CDR3 spans 15 residues. Trimming took 4 bases from V and 6 from J; bases not matched to a gene: 9. Germline CDR1 and CDR2: LGHDT and YNNKEL (reference sequence).

This rearrangement joins TRBV27 to TRBJ1-1; D gene uncertain. The V gene lost 3 bases and the J gene lost 1 base, with 27 bases spanning the gap. CDR3 length equals 20 residues. Looked up from germline, CDR1 is MNHEY and CDR2 is SMNVEV (reference sequence). This chain's CDR3 is CASSFYNGGAFAKPNTEAFF. Written as DNA, the CDR3 is TGTGCCAGCAGTTTTTATAACGGTGGAGCGTTCGCCAAGCCGAACACTGAAGCTTTCTTT.

This clonotype was counted a few times. The chain employs TRBV7-2 and TRBJ1-1; 8 bases are shared with TRBD1. This CDR3 comprises 14 residues. Unmatched junction bases numbered 4, after V lost 1 base and J lost 6 bases. Germline CDR1 and CDR2: SGHTA and FQGNSA. The CDR3: CASSLGTGSSEAFF. CDR3 nucleotides: TGTGCCAGCAGCTTAGGGACAGGGAGCTCTGAAGCTTTCTTT. The entire variable domain, with the rest obtained from reference TRBV7-2 and TRBJ1-1, is as follows: GAGVSQSPSNKVTEKGKDVELRCDPISGHTALYWYRQSLGQGLEFLIYFQGNSAPDKSGLPSDRFSAERTGGSVSTLTIQRTQQEDSAVYLCASSLGTGSSEAFFGQGTRLTVV.

This sequence joins TRBV28 and TRBJ2-7; 8 bases agree with TRBD1. This CDR3 is 14 amino acids long. V was clipped by 3 bases and J by 2 bases; unmatched bases: 3. Germline V lookup: CDR1 MDHEN, CDR2 SYDVKM. The chain's CDR3 is CASSFGTGPYEQYF. For the CDR3, the DNA is TGTGCCAGCAGTTTCGGGACAGGTCCCTACGAGCAGTACTTC.